Described below is a single T cell receptor beta chain sequence and its context. This sample was included in a study of blood T cell repertoires in COVID-19. At the level of the study: The United States, Italy and Spain were the sources of the acute and convalescent COVID-19 samples. The cDNA or gDNA used as material had been derived from T cells, B-cell-depleted T cells, or PBMCs.

Per the authors' pipeline: For nucleated cells, counts were estimated from reference gene primer amplification. This table comes from immunoSEQ multiplex PCR, and its TCRdb copy is limited to in-frame clones, with some not included. Clonal size and the V and J genes are those of that table, whereas D and trimming came from the DNA. Of just under 55,000 clones in the sample, less than 95% were seen once. V trimming: 4 bases; J trimming: 4 bases; junction bases outside the gene matches: 4. In germline, CDR1 is SGHAT, CDR2 FQNNGV. The length of the CDR3 is 13 residues. This sequence originates from a middle-aged woman with active COVID-19. The V call is TRBV11-2, the J call TRBJ2-7; the match to TRBD1 covers 7 bases. Material for sequencing was peripheral blood. CDR3 DNA: TGTGCCAGCAGCTCGGGACAGACGTACGAGCAGTACTTC. It yields the protein CASSSGQTYEQYF.